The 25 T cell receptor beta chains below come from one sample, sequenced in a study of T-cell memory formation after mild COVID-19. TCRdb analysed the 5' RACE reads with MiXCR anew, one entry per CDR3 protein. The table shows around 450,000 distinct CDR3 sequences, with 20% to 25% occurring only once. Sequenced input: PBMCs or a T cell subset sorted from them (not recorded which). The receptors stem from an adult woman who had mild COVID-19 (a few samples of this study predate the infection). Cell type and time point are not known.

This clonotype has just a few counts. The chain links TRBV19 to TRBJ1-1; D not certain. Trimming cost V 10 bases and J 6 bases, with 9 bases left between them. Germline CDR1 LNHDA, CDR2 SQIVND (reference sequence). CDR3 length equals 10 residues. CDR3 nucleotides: TGTGCCACAGAGGGAGCTGAAGCTTTCTTT. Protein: CATEGAEAFF.

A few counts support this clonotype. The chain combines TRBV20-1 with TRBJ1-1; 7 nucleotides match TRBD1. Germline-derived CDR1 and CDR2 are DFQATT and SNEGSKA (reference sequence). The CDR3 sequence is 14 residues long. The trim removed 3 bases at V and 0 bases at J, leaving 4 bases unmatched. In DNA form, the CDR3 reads TGCAGTGCTAGCTCGACAGGGTTGAACACTGAAGCTTTCTTT. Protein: CSASSTGLNTEAFF.

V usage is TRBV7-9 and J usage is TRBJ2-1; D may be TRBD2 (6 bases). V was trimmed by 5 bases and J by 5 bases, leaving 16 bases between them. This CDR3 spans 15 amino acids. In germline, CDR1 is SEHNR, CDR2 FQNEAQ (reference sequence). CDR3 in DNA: TGTGCCAGCAGCGCAACTAGCTCCGGCAACAATGAGCAGTTCTTC. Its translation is CASSATSSGNNEQFF.

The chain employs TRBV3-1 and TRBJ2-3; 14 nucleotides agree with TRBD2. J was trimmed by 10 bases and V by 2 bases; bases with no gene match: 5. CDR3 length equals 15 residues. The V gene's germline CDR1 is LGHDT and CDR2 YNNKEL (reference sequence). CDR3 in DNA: TGTGCCAGCAGCCAAAGGACTAGCGGGGGGTTTCCGCAGTATTTT. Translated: CASSQRTSGGFPQYF.

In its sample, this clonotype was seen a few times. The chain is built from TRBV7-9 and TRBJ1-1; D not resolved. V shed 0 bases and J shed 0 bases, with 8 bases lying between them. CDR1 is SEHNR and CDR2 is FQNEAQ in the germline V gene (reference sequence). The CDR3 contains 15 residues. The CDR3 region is CASSLAVGMNTEAFF. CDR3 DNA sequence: TGTGCCAGCAGCTTAGCGGTGGGCATGAACACTGAAGCTTTCTTT.

This CDR3 reads CASSPKSSYEQYF. The CDR3 region has the DNA TGTGCCAGCAGCCCCAAAAGCTCCTACGAGCAGTACTTC. The rearrangement links TRBV5-4 to TRBJ2-7, with unresolved D. There are 13 residues in the CDR3. CDR1 and CDR2 (germline): SGHNT, YYREEE (reference sequence). Trimming took off 4 bases at V and 0 bases at J, with 8 bases between the two ends.

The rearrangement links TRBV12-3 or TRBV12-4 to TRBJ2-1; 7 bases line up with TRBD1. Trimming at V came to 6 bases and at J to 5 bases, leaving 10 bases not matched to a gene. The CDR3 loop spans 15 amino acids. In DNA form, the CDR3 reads TGTGCCAGCAGCCCAGACAGGGTTAGAAACAATGAGCAGTTCTTC. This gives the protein CASSPDRVRNNEQFF.

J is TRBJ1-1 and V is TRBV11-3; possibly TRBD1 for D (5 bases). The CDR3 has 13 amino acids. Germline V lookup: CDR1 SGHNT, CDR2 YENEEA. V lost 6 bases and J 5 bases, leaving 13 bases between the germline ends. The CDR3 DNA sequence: TGTGCCAGCAGTCGATACCGGGGGACTGAAGCTTTCTTT. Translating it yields CASSRYRGTEAFF.

CDR3 coding DNA: TGTGCCAGTAGTACCCGGGACAGGGGCACAGATACGCAGTATTTT. The encoded protein is CASSTRDRGTDTQYF. The chain employs TRBV19 and TRBJ2-3, with 9 bases lining up with TRBD1. Unmatched junction bases numbered 3, after V lost 4 bases and J lost 1 base. There are 15 residues in the CDR3. Germline-derived CDR1 and CDR2 are LNHDA and SQIVND (reference sequence). Full variable domain (missing parts from reference TRBV19 and TRBJ2-3): DGGITQSPKYLFRKEGQNVTLSCEQNLNHDAMYWYRQDPGQGLRLIYYSQIVNDFQKGDIAEGYSVSREKKESFPLTVTSAQKNPTAFYLCASSTRDRGTDTQYFGPGTRLTVL.

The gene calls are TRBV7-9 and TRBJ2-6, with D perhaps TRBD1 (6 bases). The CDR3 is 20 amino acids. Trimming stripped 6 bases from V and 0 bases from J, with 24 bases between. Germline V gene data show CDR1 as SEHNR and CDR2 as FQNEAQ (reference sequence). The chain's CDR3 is CASSWLPPGHRYSGANVLTF. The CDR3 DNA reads TGTGCCAGCAGTTGGTTACCGCCGGGACACCGGTACTCTGGGGCCAACGTCCTGACTTTC. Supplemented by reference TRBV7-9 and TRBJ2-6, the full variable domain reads DTGVSQNPRHKITKRGQNVTFRCDPISEHNRLYWYRQTLGQGPEFLTYFQNEAQLEKSRLLSDRFSAERPKGSFSTLEIQRTEQGDSAMYLCASSWLPPGHRYSGANVLTFGAGSRLTVL.

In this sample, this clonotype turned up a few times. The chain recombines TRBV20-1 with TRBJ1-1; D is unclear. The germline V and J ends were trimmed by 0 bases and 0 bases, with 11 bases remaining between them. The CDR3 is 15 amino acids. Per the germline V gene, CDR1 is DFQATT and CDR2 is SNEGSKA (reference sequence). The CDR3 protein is CSARDLVVMNTEAFF. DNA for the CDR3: TGCAGTGCTAGAGATCTTGTGGTGATGAACACTGAAGCTTTCTTT.

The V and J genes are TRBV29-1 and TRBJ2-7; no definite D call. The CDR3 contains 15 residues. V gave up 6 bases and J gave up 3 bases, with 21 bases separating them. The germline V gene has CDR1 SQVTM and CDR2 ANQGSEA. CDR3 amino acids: CSVVYGLESFYEQYF. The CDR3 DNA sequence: TGCAGCGTAGTCTACGGGTTGGAATCTTTCTACGAGCAGTACTTC.

CDR3 nucleotide sequence: TGTGCCAGCAGCCACCCGGGGCGGGGGCTTAGCTCCCAAGAGACCCAGTACTTC. Its protein product is CASSHPGRGLSSQETQYF. This chain joins TRBV7-8 and TRBJ2-5, with D perhaps TRBD2 (7 bases). The CDR3 consists of 18 residues. Between the trimmed V and J ends, which lost 5 bases and 1 base, there was a span of 23 bases. CDR1 is SGHVS, CDR2 FQNEAQ, per germline.

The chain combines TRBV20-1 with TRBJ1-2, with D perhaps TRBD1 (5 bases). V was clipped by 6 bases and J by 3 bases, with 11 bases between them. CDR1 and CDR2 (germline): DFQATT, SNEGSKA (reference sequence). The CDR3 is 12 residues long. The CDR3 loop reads CSAQRGDYGYTF. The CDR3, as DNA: TGCAGTGCCCAGCGGGGGGACTATGGCTACACCTTC.

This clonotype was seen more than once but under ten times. The CDR3 coding sequence is TGTGCCAGCAGCCAAGATATCTCACCTGGCGGCTCCTACGAGCAGTACTTC. Its protein is CASSQDISPGGSYEQYF. V and J are TRBV4-2 and TRBJ2-7; the D is unclear. The V gene lost 0 bases and the J gene lost 0 bases, with 15 bases spanning the gap. The germline V gene has CDR1 LGHNA and CDR2 YNFKEQ. This CDR3 region has 17 residues.

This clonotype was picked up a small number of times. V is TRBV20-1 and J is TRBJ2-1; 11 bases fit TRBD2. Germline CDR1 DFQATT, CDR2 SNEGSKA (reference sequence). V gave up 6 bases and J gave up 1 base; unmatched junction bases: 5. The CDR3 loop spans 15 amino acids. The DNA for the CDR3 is TGCAGTGCCCTTCCTAGCGGGAGGTCCTACAATGAGCAGTTCTTC. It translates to CSALPSGRSYNEQFF.

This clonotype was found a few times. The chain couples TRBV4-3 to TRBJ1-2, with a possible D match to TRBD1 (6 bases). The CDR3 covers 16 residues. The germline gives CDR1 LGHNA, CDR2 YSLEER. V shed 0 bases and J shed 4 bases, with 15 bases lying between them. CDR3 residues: CASSQDLYRVSYGYTF. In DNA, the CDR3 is TGCGCCAGCAGCCAAGATCTCTACAGGGTATCCTATGGCTACACCTTC.

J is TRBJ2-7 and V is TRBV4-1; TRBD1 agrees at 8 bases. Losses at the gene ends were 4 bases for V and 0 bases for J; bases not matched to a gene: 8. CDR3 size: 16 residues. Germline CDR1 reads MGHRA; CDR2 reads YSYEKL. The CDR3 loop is CASSPGQGFTSYEQYF. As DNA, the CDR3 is TGCGCCAGCAGCCCCGGACAGGGTTTTACCTCCTACGAGCAGTACTTC.

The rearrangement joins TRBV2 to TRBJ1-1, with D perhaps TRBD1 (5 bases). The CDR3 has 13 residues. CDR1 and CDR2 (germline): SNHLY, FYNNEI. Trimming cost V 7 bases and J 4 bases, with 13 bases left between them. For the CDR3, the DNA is TGTGCCAGCACGCAGGGCTCGTCCACTGAAGCTTTCTTT. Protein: CASTQGSSTEAFF.

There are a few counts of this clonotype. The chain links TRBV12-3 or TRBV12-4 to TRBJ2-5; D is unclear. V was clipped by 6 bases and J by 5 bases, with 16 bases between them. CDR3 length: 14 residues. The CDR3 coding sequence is TGTGCCAGCAGCCCTCTTAGGGCAGCGGAGACCCAGTACTTC. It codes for CASSPLRAAETQYF.

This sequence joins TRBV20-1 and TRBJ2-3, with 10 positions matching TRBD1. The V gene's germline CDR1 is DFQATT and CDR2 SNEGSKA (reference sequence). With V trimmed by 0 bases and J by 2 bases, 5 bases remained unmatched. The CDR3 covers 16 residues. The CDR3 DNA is TGCAGTGCTAGAGACGGGGGACAGGGGCACACAGATACGCAGTATTTT. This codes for CSARDGGQGHTDTQYF.

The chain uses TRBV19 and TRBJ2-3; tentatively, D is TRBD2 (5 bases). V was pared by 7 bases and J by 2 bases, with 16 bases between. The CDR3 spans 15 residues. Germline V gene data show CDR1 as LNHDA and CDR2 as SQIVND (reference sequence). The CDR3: CASNQMGVSTDTQYF. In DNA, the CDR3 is TGTGCCAGTAATCAGATGGGAGTATCCACAGATACGCAGTATTTT.

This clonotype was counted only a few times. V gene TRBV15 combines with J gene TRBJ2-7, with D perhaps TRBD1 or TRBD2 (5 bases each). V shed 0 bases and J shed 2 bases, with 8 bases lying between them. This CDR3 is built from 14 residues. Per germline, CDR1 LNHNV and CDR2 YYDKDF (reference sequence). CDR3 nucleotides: TGTGCCACCAGCAGAGAAAGGGGAGCCTACGAGCAGTACTTC. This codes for CATSRERGAYEQYF. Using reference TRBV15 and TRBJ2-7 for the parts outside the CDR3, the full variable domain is DAMVIQNPRYQVTQFGKPVTLSCSQTLNHNVMYWYQQKSSQAPKLLFHYYDKDFNNEADTPDNFQSRRPNTSFCFLDIRSPGLGDTAMYLCATSRERGAYEQYFGPGTRLTVT.

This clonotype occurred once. The CDR3 nucleotides are TGTGCCAGCAGCCAAGATATTTGGGACAGGGTAGGGTATGGCTACACCTTC. Its protein is CASSQDIWDRVGYGYTF. V gene TRBV4-2 combines with J gene TRBJ1-2, with 9 positions matching TRBD1. V was clipped by 0 bases and J by 5 bases; unmatched bases: 10. The CDR3 is made up of 17 amino acids. CDR1 LGHNA and CDR2 YNFKEQ come from the germline V gene.

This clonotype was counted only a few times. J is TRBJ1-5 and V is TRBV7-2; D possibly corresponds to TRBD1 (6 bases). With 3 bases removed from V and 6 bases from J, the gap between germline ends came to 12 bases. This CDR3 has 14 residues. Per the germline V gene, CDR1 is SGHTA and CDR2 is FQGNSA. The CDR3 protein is CASSFSGRGQPQHF. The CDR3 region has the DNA TGTGCCAGCAGCTTTTCAGGCAGGGGTCAGCCCCAGCATTTT.